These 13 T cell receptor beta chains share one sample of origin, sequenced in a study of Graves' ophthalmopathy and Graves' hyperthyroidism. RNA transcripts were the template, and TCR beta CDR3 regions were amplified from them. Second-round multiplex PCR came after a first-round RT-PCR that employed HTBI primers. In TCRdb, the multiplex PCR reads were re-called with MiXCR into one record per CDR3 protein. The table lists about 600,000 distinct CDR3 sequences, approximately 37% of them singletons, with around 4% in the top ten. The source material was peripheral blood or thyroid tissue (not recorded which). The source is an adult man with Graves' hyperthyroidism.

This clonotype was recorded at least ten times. DNA of the CDR3: TGCGCCAGCAGCTTGGTTGGTTCGGTCGCGGGGGAGACCCAGTACTTC. Translating it yields CASSLVGSVAGETQYF. The chain employs TRBV5-1 and TRBJ2-5; maybe TRBD2 (6 bases). The CDR3 has 16 residues. The V end lost 0 bases, the J end lost 5 bases, and 17 bases lay between the germline ends. From germline, CDR1 is SGHRS and CDR2 YFSETQ.

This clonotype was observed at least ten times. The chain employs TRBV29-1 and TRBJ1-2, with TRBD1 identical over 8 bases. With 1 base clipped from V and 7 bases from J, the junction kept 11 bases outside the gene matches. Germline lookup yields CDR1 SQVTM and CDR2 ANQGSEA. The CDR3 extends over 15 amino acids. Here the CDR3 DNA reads TGCAGCGTTGAAGGGGGACGGGACAGGAGCTTTGGCTACACCTTC. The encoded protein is CSVEGGRDRSFGYTF.

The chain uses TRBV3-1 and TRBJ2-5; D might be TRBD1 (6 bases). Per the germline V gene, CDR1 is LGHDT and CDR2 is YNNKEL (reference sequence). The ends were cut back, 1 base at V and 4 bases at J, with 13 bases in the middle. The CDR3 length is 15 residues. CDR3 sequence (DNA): TGTGCCAGCAGCCAAGGCAGGACAGATAGAGAGACCCAGTACTTC. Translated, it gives CASSQGRTDRETQYF.

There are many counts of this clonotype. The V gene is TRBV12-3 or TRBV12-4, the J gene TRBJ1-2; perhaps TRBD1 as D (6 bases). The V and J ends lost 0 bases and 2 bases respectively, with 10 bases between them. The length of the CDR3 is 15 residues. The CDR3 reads CASSLALTGNYGYTF. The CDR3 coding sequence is TGTGCCAGCAGTTTAGCCCTGACAGGAAACTATGGCTACACCTTC.

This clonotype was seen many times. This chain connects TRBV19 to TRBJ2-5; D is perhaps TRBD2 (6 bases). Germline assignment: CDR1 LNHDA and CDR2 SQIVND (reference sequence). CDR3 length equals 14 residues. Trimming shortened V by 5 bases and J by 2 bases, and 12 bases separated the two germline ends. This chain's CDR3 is CASSDSGAQETQYF. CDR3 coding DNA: TGTGCCAGTAGTGATAGCGGCGCTCAAGAGACCCAGTACTTC.

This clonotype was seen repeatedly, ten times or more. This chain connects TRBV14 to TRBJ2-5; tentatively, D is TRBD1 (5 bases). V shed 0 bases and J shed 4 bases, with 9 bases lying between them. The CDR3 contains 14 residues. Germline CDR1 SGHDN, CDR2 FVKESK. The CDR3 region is CASSQDRVRETQYF. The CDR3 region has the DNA TGTGCCAGCAGCCAAGACAGGGTTCGAGAGACCCAGTACTTC.

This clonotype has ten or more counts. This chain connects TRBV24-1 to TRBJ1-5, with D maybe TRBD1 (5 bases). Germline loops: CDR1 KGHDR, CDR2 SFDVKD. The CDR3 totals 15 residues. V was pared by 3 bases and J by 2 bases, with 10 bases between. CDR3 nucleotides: TGTGCCACCAGTGATAGCAGGGTCCGCAATCAGCCCCAGCATTTT. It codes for CATSDSRVRNQPQHF.

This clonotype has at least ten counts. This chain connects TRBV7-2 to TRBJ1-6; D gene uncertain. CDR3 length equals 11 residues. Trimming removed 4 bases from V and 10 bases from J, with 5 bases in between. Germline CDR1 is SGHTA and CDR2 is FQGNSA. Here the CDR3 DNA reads TGTGCCAGCAGCTCCGGGTCACCCCTCCACTTT. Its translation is CASSSGSPLHF.

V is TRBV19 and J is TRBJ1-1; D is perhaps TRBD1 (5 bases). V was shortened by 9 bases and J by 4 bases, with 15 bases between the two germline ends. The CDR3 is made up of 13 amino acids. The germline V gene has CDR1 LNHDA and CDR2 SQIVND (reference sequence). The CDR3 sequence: CASAELRGTEAFF. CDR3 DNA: TGTGCCAGCGCTGAGTTGAGGGGCACTGAAGCTTTCTTT.

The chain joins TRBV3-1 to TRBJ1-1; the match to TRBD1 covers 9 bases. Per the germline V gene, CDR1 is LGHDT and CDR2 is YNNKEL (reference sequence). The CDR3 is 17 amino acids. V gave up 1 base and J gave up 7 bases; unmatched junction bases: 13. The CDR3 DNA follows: TGTGCCAGCAGCCAAGCGCGTCCCGGGACAGGGAACGGTGAAGCTTTCTTT. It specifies CASSQARPGTGNGEAFF.

DNA for the CDR3: TGTGCCAGCAGTTCAGGGACAGGGGATTTCTATGGCTACACCTTC. Translated: CASSSGTGDFYGYTF. The chain carries TRBV7-9 and TRBJ1-2; 10 bases line up with TRBD1. The CDR3 has 15 amino acids. Germline V gives CDR1 SEHNR, CDR2 FQNEAQ (reference sequence). The V and J ends lost 6 bases and 4 bases, in that order; junction bases with no gene match: 8.

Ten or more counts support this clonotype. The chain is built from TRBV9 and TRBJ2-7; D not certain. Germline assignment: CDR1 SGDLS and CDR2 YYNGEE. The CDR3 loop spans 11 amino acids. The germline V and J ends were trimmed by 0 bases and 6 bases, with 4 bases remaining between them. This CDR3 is CASSVAREQYF. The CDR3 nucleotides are TGTGCCAGCAGCGTAGCCCGCGAGCAGTACTTC.

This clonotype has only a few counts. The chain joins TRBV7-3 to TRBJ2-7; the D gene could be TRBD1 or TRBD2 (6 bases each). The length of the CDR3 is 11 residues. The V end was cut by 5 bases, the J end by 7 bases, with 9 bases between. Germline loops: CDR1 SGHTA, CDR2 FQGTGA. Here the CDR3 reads CASSGGREQYF. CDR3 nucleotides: TGTGCCAGCAGCGGGGGGCGTGAGCAGTACTTC.